The following is a T cell receptor (beta chain) sequence with its context. The antigen remains undetermined. Collection occurred without any documented infections or immune events in donors. The entry originates in a study of identifying expanded T cells in peripheral blood. TCRdb keeps only in-frame clones here, not all; method: immunoSEQ multiplex PCR. Among about 83,000 clones listed, 89% were seen once. The V gene's germline CDR1 is SGHTA and CDR2 FQGTGA. The CDR3 is 13 residues long. The V gene lost 4 bases and the J gene lost 1 base, with 7 bases spanning the gap. Broader study findings: Across healthy donors, higher total template counts meant significantly greater roughly 2-week count variance. Over about two and four weeks, about 15 and 18 clones changed, versus around 1.3 between replicates.

The source is a person aged 18-70 years in good health. The rearrangement links TRBV7-3 to TRBJ1-1; D remains unclear. Specimen: blood. CDR3 sequence reads: CASSYNSNTEAFF. The CDR3 DNA follows: TGTGCCAGCAGCTACAACTCGAACACTGAAGCTTTCTTT.